The 20 T cell receptor beta chains below all came from one sample that was sequenced in a study of T cell responses to AZD1222 COVID-19 vaccine. Assay used: immunoSEQ multiplex PCR; TCRdb lists only in-frame clones, some missing. The sample gives approximately 89,000 clones, about nine tenths of which show up once; approximately 5% is in the top ten. This sample comprised peripheral blood, obtained 28 days after the second AZD1222 dose. All receptors derive from an adult who received the AZD1222 COVID-19 vaccine.

The chain is built from TRBV7-9 and TRBJ1-1, with a tentative D call TRBD1 (5 bases). Looked up from germline, CDR1 is SEHNR and CDR2 is FQNEAQ (reference sequence). The germline V and J ends were trimmed by 1 base and 4 bases, with 10 bases remaining between them. The CDR3 extends over 14 amino acids. The DNA for the CDR3 is TGTGCCAGCAGCTTAGGGGGCACAGCCACTGAAGCTTTCTTT. Translation: CASSLGGTATEAFF.

J is TRBJ2-2 and V is TRBV12-5; 16 positions agree with TRBD2. The CDR3 extends over 21 amino acids. CDR1 and CDR2 (germline): LGHNT, FRNRAP. Trimming at V came to 1 base and at J to 4 bases, leaving 12 bases not matched to a gene. The CDR3 nucleotides are TGTGCTAGTGGTTTGGACCTACCGGGACTAGCGGGGGGGCGTGTCACCGGGGAGCTGTTTTTT. It translates to CASGLDLPGLAGGRVTGELFF. The complete variable domain, with remaining parts taken from reference TRBV12-5 and TRBJ2-2, reads DARVTQTPRHKVTEMGQEVTMRCQPILGHNTVFWYRQTMMQGLELLAYFRNRAPLDDSGMPKDRFSAEMPDATLATLKIQPSEPRDSAVYFCASGLDLPGLAGGRVTGELFFGEGSRLTVL.

The chain recombines TRBV6-5 with TRBJ1-5; D is unclear. CDR3 size: 13 residues. V lost 6 bases and J lost 1, with 7 bases in between. Germline V gene data show CDR1 as MNHEY and CDR2 as SVGAGI. CDR3 bases: TGTGCCAGCAGATTGGACAGCAATCAGCCCCAGCATTTT. As protein: CASRLDSNQPQHF.

The CDR3 sequence is CASRNPPKTGSWGEANTEAFF. As DNA, the CDR3 is TGTGCCAGCAGAAATCCCCCGAAGACAGGGAGTTGGGGCGAGGCGAACACTGAAGCTTTCTTT. The chain combines TRBV21-1 with TRBJ1-1; TRBD1, the table's D call, was not compared with the DNA. TRBV21-1 is a documented pseudogene. CDR3 length: 21 residues.

The chain has TRBV6-2 or TRBV6-3 and TRBJ2-7, with TRBD1 as a possible D gene (5 bases). This CDR3 spans 13 amino acids. The V and J ends lost 3 bases and 7 bases respectively, with 13 bases between them. Germline V CDR1 and CDR2: MNHEY, SVGEGT. The DNA of the CDR3 is TGTGCCAGCAGTTATCAGGGATCGAGGGAGCAGTACTTC. It specifies CASSYQGSREQYF.

The chain links TRBV2 to TRBJ1-6, with 11 bases aligning to TRBD1. The junction had 5 bases not matched to a gene; V was cut back by 7 bases and J by 9 bases. Germline V lookup: CDR1 SNHLY, CDR2 FYNNEI. CDR3 length: 14 amino acids. The CDR3 loop is CASKIGTGGSPLHF. The CDR3 DNA reads as TGTGCCAGCAAAATCGGGACAGGGGGTTCACCCCTCCACTTT.

The chain combines TRBV28 with TRBJ2-7; TRBD1 matches at 8 bases. CDR1 is MDHEN, CDR2 SYDVKM, per germline. V dropped 2 bases and J dropped 4; count of bases not matched to a gene: 4. The CDR3 runs to 14 residues. DNA of the CDR3: TGTGCCAGCAGTTTAGCGGACAGGGCGTACGAGCAGTACTTC. Encoded protein: CASSLADRAYEQYF.

In regard to this clone: The junction shows a germline mismatch at one end, possibly a read error. The chain is built from TRBV3-1 (or the pseudogene TRBV3-2) and TRBJ2-3, with a weak D call TRBD2 (7 bases). The CDR3 length is 13 residues. Germline CDR1 and CDR2: LGHDT and YNNKEL (reference sequence). The CDR3 DNA reads as TGTGCCAGCAGCCAAGACAGGGCGGGGGCACCAGATTTT. Protein sequence: CASSQDRAGAPDF.

This chain joins TRBV7-9 and TRBJ1-2, with D unclear. The germline V and J ends were trimmed by 2 bases and 1 base, with 8 bases remaining between them. The germline CDR1 and CDR2 sequences are SEHNR and FQNEAQ (reference sequence). This CDR3 contains 14 residues. The CDR3 region is CASSLFGINYGYTF. The CDR3 DNA follows: TGTGCCAGCAGCTTATTTGGGATTAACTATGGCTACACCTTC.

This clone was counted once. The CDR3 region is CASSGNSGNTIYF. CDR3 DNA sequence: TGTGCCAGCAGCGGGAACTCTGGAAACACCATATATTTT. V gene TRBV2 combines with J gene TRBJ1-3; D is ambiguous. There are 13 residues in the CDR3. Between the trimmed V and J ends, which lost 6 bases and 0 bases, there was a span of 6 bases. Germline values: CDR1 SNHLY, CDR2 FYNNEI.

The CDR3 bases are TGCGCCAGCAGCCAACCTCGCCGGCAACTTTACGAGCAGTACTTC. This translates into CASSQPRRQLYEQYF. V is TRBV4-1 and J is TRBJ2-7; D gene uncertain. The CDR3 totals 15 residues. V gave up 2 bases and J gave up 4 bases, with 15 bases separating them. CDR1 and CDR2 from the germline V gene are MGHRA and YSYEKL.

This CDR3 is CASSLRGRGANVLTF. The CDR3 DNA reads TGTGCCAGCAGCTTGCGGGGTAGGGGGGCCAACGTCCTGACTTTC. The gene calls are TRBV7-6 and TRBJ2-6; TRBD2 is a possible D gene (6 bases). V was cut by 3 bases and J by 4 bases, with 10 bases left in between. The CDR3 extends over 15 amino acids. Germline CDR1 and CDR2: SGHVS and FNYEAQ.

The rearrangement uses TRBV28 and TRBJ2-4, with D hard to call. CDR3 length equals 14 residues. Trimming shortened V by 4 bases and J by 0 bases, and 7 bases separated the two germline ends. CDR1 MDHEN and CDR2 SYDVKM come from the germline V gene. The CDR3 DNA sequence: TGTGCCAGCAGTTCACCTTTAGCCAAAAACATTCAGTACTTC. It is translated as CASSSPLAKNIQYF.

This clone was seen once. The V and J genes are TRBV7-9 and TRBJ2-7; D is undetermined. This CDR3 is built from 15 residues. Trimming shortened V by 2 bases and J by 6 bases, and 17 bases separated the two germline ends. The germline gives CDR1 SEHNR, CDR2 FQNEAQ (reference sequence). CDR3 sequence reads: CASSLSGSFLSEQYF. CDR3 in DNA: TGTGCCAGCAGCTTATCCGGGTCTTTCCTATCCGAGCAGTACTTC.

About this clone: The sample has other DNA sequences that encode this CDR3 too. V and J are TRBV18 and TRBJ1-6; D unclear. Trimming stripped 6 bases from V and 7 bases from J, with 7 bases between. Germline V lookup: CDR1 KGHSH, CDR2 LQKENI. This CDR3 comprises 12 residues. The CDR3 DNA follows: TGTGCCAGCTCCCCGGGGAATTCACCCCTCCACTTT. Residues: CASSPGNSPLHF.

The J gene is TRBJ2-7, the V gene TRBV9; 10 bases agree with TRBD1. This CDR3 comprises 14 residues. Germline CDR1 and CDR2: SGDLS and YYNGEE. The ends lost 4 bases at V and 6 bases at J; junction bases unmatched: 7. Here the CDR3 reads CASSPRDRGAEQYF. The DNA of the CDR3 is TGTGCCAGCAGCCCGCGGGACAGGGGAGCCGAGCAGTACTTC.

This clone came up once. CDR3 amino acids: CASTGQGSGGYTF. The CDR3 coding sequence is TGTGCCAGCACCGGACAGGGGTCGGGCGGCTACACCTTC. V is TRBV2 and J is TRBJ1-2; 9 positions match TRBD1. The V gene's germline CDR1 is SNHLY and CDR2 FYNNEI. Germline trimming cut 7 bases from V and 8 bases from J; bases unmatched to any gene: 8. The CDR3 consists of 13 residues.

This clone was detected only once. This chain links TRBV18 with TRBJ1-4; D is perhaps TRBD1 (5 bases). The CDR3 totals 13 residues. Germline assignment: CDR1 KGHSH and CDR2 LQKENI. V gave up 6 bases and J gave up 6 bases, with 11 bases separating them. CDR3 amino acids: CASSRGSDEKLFF. In DNA, the CDR3 is TGTGCCAGCTCGCGGGGGTCGGATGAAAAACTGTTTTTT.

V and J are TRBV13 and TRBJ2-5; no firm D call. The CDR3 is 13 residues long. The V gene lost 2 bases and the J gene lost 5 bases, with 9 bases spanning the gap. Germline loops: CDR1 PRHDT, CDR2 FYEKMQ (reference sequence). The CDR3 here is CASSLQVTETQYF. CDR3 DNA: TGTGCCAGCAGCTTACAAGTAACCGAGACCCAGTACTTC.

The chain carries TRBV9 and TRBJ1-5, with D tentatively TRBD1 (5 bases). The CDR3 sequence is 16 residues long. CDR1 is SGDLS, CDR2 YYNGEE, per germline. Trimming shortened V by 0 bases and J by 0 bases, and 10 bases separated the two germline ends. CDR3 bases: TGTGCCAGCAGCGTAGGGGTAGGGGCTAGCAATCAGCCCCAGCATTTT. Its protein is CASSVGVGASNQPQHF.